The 27 T cell receptor beta chains listed next were all sequenced from one sample in a study of human versus mouse CDR3 diversity and MHC coevolution. Generated by immunoSEQ multiplex PCR, the TCRdb table keeps only in-frame clones and is missing some. The repertoire has some 60,000 clones, 85% to 95% of them found once; the top ten carry about 20%. Sequenced input: naive CD4+ T cells from blood. Stated subset: CD45RO-negative CD62L-positive naive CD4 T cells. These receptors all stem from a person aged 55 to 69 in good health.

The chain carries TRBV6-5 and TRBJ1-1; a weak D match, TRBD1 (5 bases). The ends were cut back, 0 bases at V and 4 bases at J, with 12 bases in the middle. Germline CDR1 MNHEY, CDR2 SVGAGI. The CDR3 length is 15 residues. The DNA of the CDR3 is TGTGCCAGCAGTTACTCGACCAGGGTAGGCACTGAAGCTTTCTTT. It is translated as CASSYSTRVGTEAFF.

The chain joins TRBV27 to TRBJ2-7; the D is unclear. V lost 4 bases to trimming and J lost 2 bases, with 15 bases between them. The CDR3 length is 15 residues. In germline, CDR1 is MNHEY, CDR2 SMNVEV (reference sequence). This chain's CDR3 is CASSSRYTVTYEQYF. In nucleotides, the CDR3 is TGTGCCAGCAGTTCGCGCTATACAGTAACCTACGAGCAGTACTTC.

This chain joins TRBV7-9 and TRBJ2-3; the D gene is possibly TRBD1 (6 bases). Germline V lookup: CDR1 SEHNR, CDR2 FQNEAQ (reference sequence). The CDR3 runs 14 residues. The V end lost 3 bases, the J end lost 4 bases, and 11 bases lay between the germline ends. The CDR3 sequence is CASSLSTGPDTQYF. The CDR3, as DNA: TGTGCCAGCAGCTTGTCGACAGGCCCAGATACGCAGTATTTT.

J is TRBJ2-2 and V is TRBV7-6; D gene uncertain. Between the trimmed V and J ends, which lost 1 base and 8 bases, there was a span of 2 bases. Germline values: CDR1 SGHVS, CDR2 FNYEAQ. The CDR3 spans 11 residues. The DNA for the CDR3 is TGTGCCAGCAGCTTAGTAGGGGAGCTGTTTTTT. Protein: CASSLVGELFF. The complete variable domain, with remaining parts taken from reference TRBV7-6 and TRBJ2-2, reads GAGVSQSPRYKVTKRGQDVALRCDPISGHVSLYWYRQALGQGPEFLTYFNYEAQQDKSGLPNDRFSAERPEGSISTLTIQRTEQRDSAMYRCASSLVGELFFGEGSRLTVL.

This clone has a single count. The chain joins TRBV5-1 to TRBJ1-5; D not certain. The CDR3 contains 16 residues. V lost 0 bases and J 0 bases, leaving 10 bases between the germline ends. Germline V gene sequence: CDR1 SGHRS, CDR2 YFSETQ. The CDR3 DNA is TGCGCCAGCAGCTTGGGGGAGCTGGGTAGCAATCAGCCCCAGCATTTT. Protein: CASSLGELGSNQPQHF.

The chain recombines TRBV6-5 with TRBJ2-6; 7 nucleotides align to TRBD1. Germline V lookup: CDR1 MNHEY, CDR2 SVGAGI. The CDR3 sequence is 15 residues long. The trim removed 5 bases at V and 4 bases at J, leaving 5 bases unmatched. The CDR3 reads CASSQTGIGANVLTF. CDR3 bases: TGTGCCAGCAGTCAGACAGGGATCGGGGCCAACGTCCTGACTTTC.

This chain connects TRBV10-3 to TRBJ2-5; D is ambiguous. V lost 4 bases and J lost 4, with 7 bases in between. CDR3 size: 12 residues. The germline V gene encodes CDR1 ENHRY and CDR2 SYGVKD. The CDR3 DNA reads as TGTGCCATCAGTGGGGCTGGAGAGACCCAGTACTTC. Amino acid sequence: CAISGAGETQYF.

The J gene is TRBJ2-4, the V gene TRBV4-2, with D possibly being TRBD1 (5 bases). CDR3 length equals 15 residues. Trimming removed 3 bases from V and 9 bases from J, with 18 bases in between. Germline CDR1 LGHNA, CDR2 YNFKEQ. The CDR3 loop is CASSHSGQQVGIQYF. CDR3 nucleotides: TGTGCCAGCAGCCACTCAGGGCAGCAAGTCGGCATTCAGTACTTC.

This chain joins TRBV5-5 and TRBJ2-2; weak D call: TRBD1 (6 bases). Germline CDR1 is SGHKS and CDR2 is YYEKEE (reference sequence). V lost 2 bases and J 4 bases, leaving 15 bases between the germline ends. The CDR3 is 16 amino acids. The CDR3 spells CASSLGDNGGTGELFF. CDR3 bases: TGTGCCAGCAGCTTAGGGGACAATGGTGGCACCGGGGAGCTGTTTTTT.

This chain links TRBV5-1 with TRBJ2-7, with 8 bases lining up with TRBD1. The J segment lost 2 bases and the V segment lost 4 bases, leaving 8 bases of the junction unmatched. This CDR3 spans 15 amino acids. CDR1 is SGHRS and CDR2 is YFSETQ in the germline V gene. CDR3 sequence reads: CASSLLTGGAYEQYF. CDR3 in DNA: TGCGCCAGCAGCCTACTAACAGGGGGAGCCTACGAGCAGTACTTC.

The CDR3 sequence is CASSYLAGEGTQYF. CDR3 bases: TGTGCCAGCAGCTACCTAGCGGGAGAGGGGACCCAGTACTTC. The V call is TRBV11-2, the J call TRBJ2-5; 10 nucleotides match TRBD2. This CDR3 region has 14 residues. Germline loops: CDR1 SGHAT, CDR2 FQNNGV. Unmatched junction bases numbered 6, after V lost 4 bases and J lost 7 bases.

The chain is built from TRBV6-4 and TRBJ2-3, with D uncertain. Between the trimmed V and J ends, which lost 4 bases and 4 bases, there was a span of 12 bases. The CDR3 runs to 14 residues. Germline CDR1 MRHNA, CDR2 SNTAGT. CDR3 region: CASSAESAADTQYF. The CDR3 DNA sequence: TGTGCCAGCAGTGCAGAATCCGCAGCAGATACGCAGTATTTT.

The genes are TRBV5-1 and TRBJ2-1; 10 bases are shared with TRBD2. J gave up 5 bases and V 2 bases, and 1 base lay outside the gene matches. From germline, CDR1 is SGHRS and CDR2 YFSETQ. This CDR3 comprises 14 residues. CDR3 protein: CASSLTSGNNEQFF. The CDR3 DNA follows: TGCGCCAGCAGCTTAACTAGCGGGAACAATGAGCAGTTCTTC.

The gene calls are TRBV5-8 and TRBJ1-1; the D gene is possibly TRBD1 (5 bases). The length of the CDR3 is 15 residues. The germline gives CDR1 SGHTS, CDR2 YDEGEE. Trimming left V 3 bases short and J 1 base short, with 13 bases between. The CDR3: CASSSGLRGNTEAFF. For the CDR3, the DNA is TGTGCCAGCAGCTCGGGACTTAGGGGGAACACTGAAGCTTTCTTT. The whole variable domain, remainder taken from reference TRBV5-8 and TRBJ1-1, is EAGVTQSPTHLIKTRGQQATLRCSPISGHTSVYWYQQALGLGLQFLLWYDEGEERNRGNFPPRFSGRQFPNYSSELNVNALELEDSALYLCASSSGLRGNTEAFFGQGTRLTVV.

This clone was found once. DNA for the CDR3: TGTGCCAGCAGCCCAGGCCGCTCATTCACAGATACGCAGTATTTT. Its translation: CASSPGRSFTDTQYF. The chain links TRBV7-7 to TRBJ2-3, with D unresolved. The CDR3 is 15 residues long. V lost 5 bases to trimming and J lost 2 bases, with 14 bases between them. Per germline, CDR1 SSHAT and CDR2 FNYEAQ (reference sequence).

This clone was seen a handful of times. CDR3 bases: TGTGCCAGCCAGGACAGGGCACGAGAAAAACTGTTTTTT. Protein: CASQDRAREKLFF. The chain links TRBV2 to TRBJ1-4; TRBD1 matches at 8 bases. The CDR3 runs 13 residues. Germline-derived CDR1 and CDR2 are SNHLY and FYNNEI. V dropped 8 bases and J dropped 8; count of bases not matched to a gene: 7. Filled out from reference TRBV2 and TRBJ1-4, the complete variable domain reads EPEVTQTPSHQVTQMGQEVILRCVPISNHLYFYWYRQILGQKVEFLVSFYNNEISEKSEIFDDQFSVERPDGSNFTLKIRSTKLEDSAMYFCASQDRAREKLFFGSGTQLSVL.

This chain uses TRBV7-3 with TRBJ2-2; 10 bases fit TRBD2. Per the germline V gene, CDR1 is SGHTA and CDR2 is FQGTGA. This CDR3 has 17 amino acids. The V gene end was trimmed by 5 bases and the J gene end by 5 bases; junction bases not matched to a gene: 11. CDR3: CASSPSASGSGTGELFF. CDR3 DNA: TGTGCCAGCAGCCCGAGTGCTAGCGGGAGTGGGACCGGGGAGCTGTTTTTT.

The DNA of the CDR3 is TGTGCCAGCAGCTTAGATGTAGGGGTGAGCATTCAGTACTTC. It specifies CASSLDVGVSIQYF. The J gene is TRBJ2-4, the V gene TRBV7-9, with D possibly matching TRBD1 (5 bases). This CDR3 is built from 14 residues. From germline, CDR1 is SEHNR and CDR2 FQNEAQ (reference sequence). V dropped 1 base and J dropped 9 bases, with 13 bases sitting between them.

The V call is TRBV7-3, the J call TRBJ2-1, with TRBD1 matching over 7 bases. J was trimmed by 10 bases and V by 5 bases; bases with no gene match: 14. CDR1 and CDR2 from the germline V gene are SGHTA and FQGTGA. The CDR3 is 15 amino acids. CDR3 region: CASSPPGTALGEQFF. DNA for the CDR3: TGTGCCAGCAGCCCCCCCGGGACAGCTTTGGGGGAGCAGTTCTTC. Looking up the rest from reference TRBV7-3 and TRBJ2-1 gives the full variable domain: GAGVSQTPSNKVTEKGKYVELRCDPISGHTALYWYRQSLGQGPEFLIYFQGTGAADDSGLPNDRFFAVRPEGSVSTLKIQRTERGDSAVYLCASSPPGTALGEQFFGPGTRLTVL.

The J gene is TRBJ2-5, the V gene TRBV7-2, with D perhaps TRBD2 (5 bases). The end of the DNA is better explained by TRBJ2-7, so the J call may be wrong. The germline gives CDR1 SGHTA, CDR2 FQGNSA. The length of the CDR3 is 13 residues. This CDR3 reads CASSRGQIYEQYF. The DNA of the CDR3 is TGTGCCAGCAGCCGCGGGCAGATCTACGAGCAGTACTTC.

The CDR3 DNA reads TGTGCCAGCAGCCCCGGGACAGGGTTCACAGATACGCAGTATTTT. It encodes CASSPGTGFTDTQYF. The rearrangement links TRBV7-2 to TRBJ2-3, with 9 bases fitting TRBD1. Germline V gene sequence: CDR1 SGHTA, CDR2 FQGNSA. V trimming: 5 bases; J trimming: 2 bases; junction bases outside the gene matches: 5. The CDR3 is 15 amino acids.

The chain uses TRBV5-8 and TRBJ1-6, with D hard to call. Germline V CDR1 and CDR2: SGHTS, YDEGEE. Trimming pared 1 base from V and 5 bases from J, leaving 7 bases between. This CDR3 is built from 14 residues. CDR3 DNA sequence: TGTGCCAGCAGCTTGTACGCTAATAATTCACCCCTCCACTTT. Its translation: CASSLYANNSPLHF.

The chain is built from TRBV7-3 and TRBJ2-3, with TRBD1 matching 9 bases. Germline-derived CDR1 and CDR2 are SGHTA and FQGTGA. Trimming removed 5 bases from V and 4 bases from J; junction bases left unmatched: 4. This CDR3 region has 14 residues. CDR3 sequence (DNA): TGTGCCAGCAGCCGGGACAGGGCTTCAGATACGCAGTATTTT. It codes for CASSRDRASDTQYF.

V and J are TRBV9 and TRBJ1-2; D is ambiguous. Germline V CDR1 and CDR2: SGDLS, YYNGEE. Between the trimmed V and J ends, which lost 0 bases and 7 bases, there was a span of 16 bases. This CDR3 has 15 residues. This chain's CDR3 is CASSVEERPLFGYTF. CDR3 sequence (DNA): TGTGCCAGCAGCGTAGAGGAGAGGCCGCTCTTTGGCTACACCTTC.

This chain joins TRBV21-1 and TRBJ2-1; whether TRBD1, the table's D call, matches the DNA was not checked. TRBV21-1 is described as a pseudogene. The length of the CDR3 is 14 residues. The CDR3 loop is CASSKVGGGDEQFF. In DNA, the CDR3 is TGTGCCAGCAGCAAAGTTGGAGGGGGCGATGAGCAGTTCTTC.

The chain combines TRBV7-2 with TRBJ2-1, with TRBD2 matching 9 bases. From germline, CDR1 is SGHTA and CDR2 FQGNSA. CDR3 length equals 15 residues. V was clipped by 7 bases and J by 8 bases; unmatched bases: 12. The CDR3 DNA follows: TGTGCCAGCAACCTCCCGTCGCGGACTAGCGATGAGCAGTTCTTC. Residues: CASNLPSRTSDEQFF.

The V gene is TRBV7-8, the J gene TRBJ1-3; 8 positions agree with TRBD1. The CDR3 is made up of 15 amino acids. The trim removed 4 bases at V and 3 bases at J, leaving 5 bases unmatched. CDR1 and CDR2 from the germline V gene are SGHVS and FQNEAQ. Here the CDR3 reads CASSSDGQGGNTIYF. The CDR3 region has the DNA TGTGCCAGCAGCTCCGACGGACAGGGTGGAAACACCATATATTTT. Supplemented by reference TRBV7-8 and TRBJ1-3, the full variable domain reads GAGVSQSPRYKVAKRGQDVALRCDPISGHVSLFWYQQALGQGPEFLTYFQNEAQLDKSGLPSDRFFAERPEGSVSTLKIQRTQQEDSAVYLCASSSDGQGGNTIYFGEGSWLTVV.